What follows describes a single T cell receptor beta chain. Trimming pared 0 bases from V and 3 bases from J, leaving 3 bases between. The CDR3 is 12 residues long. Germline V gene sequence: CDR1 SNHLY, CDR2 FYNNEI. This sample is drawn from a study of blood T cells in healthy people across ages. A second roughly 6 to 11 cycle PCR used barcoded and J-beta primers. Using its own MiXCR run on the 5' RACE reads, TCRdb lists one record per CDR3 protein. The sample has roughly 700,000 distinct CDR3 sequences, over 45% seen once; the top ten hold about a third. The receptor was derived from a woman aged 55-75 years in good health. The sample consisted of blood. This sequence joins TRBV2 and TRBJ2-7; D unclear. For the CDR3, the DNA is TGTGCCAGCAGTGAAGCTTTCTACGAGCAGTACTTC. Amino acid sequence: CASSEAFYEQYF.